This T cell receptor (beta chain) was observed in a study of cytomegalovirus exposure and HLA in healthy donors. This CDR3 region has 14 residues. Between the trimmed V and J ends, which lost 6 bases and 1 base, there was a span of 12 bases. Germline V gene sequence: CDR1 MNHEY, CDR2 SVGAGI. Primers for the PCR totalled 60 Vbeta and 13 Jbeta. The table came from immunoSEQ multiplex PCR; TCRdb's copy has only in-frame clones and leaves some out. The sample has 100,000 to 150,000 clones, roughly 80% seen once. The clonotype originates from a man aged 18 to 29 in good health and CMV-seropositive. This chain connects TRBV6-5 to TRBJ1-1; weak D call: TRBD1 (6 bases). Source material: PBMCs. The CDR3 here is CASSSLQGNTEAFF. The DNA of the CDR3 is TGTGCCAGCAGCTCATTACAGGGGAACACTGAAGCTTTCTTT.